This T cell receptor (beta chain) emerged from a study of identical twins. This clonotype was recorded once. The antigen is undetermined. Study results and limitations: A lower insertion count was a feature of abundant cord blood beta clonotypes, with no such feature in memory repertoires. The study drew conclusions from cross-sectional statistical analysis, not from following the same donors. There is a chance that invariant MAIT and iNKT cells partially muddied zero-insertion analyses.

A universal primer site came from template switching; cDNA carried unique molecular identifiers. Using its own MiXCR run on the 5' RACE reads, TCRdb lists one record per CDR3 protein. The table records 400,000 to 550,000 distinct CDR3 sequences, 13% to 15% of them present only once. The CDR3 is made up of 19 amino acids. V was pared by 5 bases and J by 0 bases, with 22 bases between. Looked up from germline, CDR1 is LNHDA and CDR2 is SQIVND (reference sequence). The sample was also linked to a second study, of yellow fever vaccine responses in identical twins.

This clonotype was sampled from a woman aged 18-35 years in good health. This sequence joins TRBV19 and TRBJ2-2; possibly TRBD2 for D (7 bases). The sequenced material came from CD4+ T cells sorted from blood. This CDR3 is CASSSTGRGFVANTGELFF. The CDR3 nucleotides are TGTGCCAGTAGTTCTACAGGGCGGGGGTTTGTTGCGAACACCGGGGAGCTGTTTTTT.